One sample yielded the 32 T cell receptor beta chains listed below, sequenced in a study of T cells in tuberculosis. Clones were read by immunoSEQ multiplex PCR, and TCRdb kept only the in-frame ones, dropping some. The sample has tens of thousands of clones; 90% to 95% are singletons. The sample consisted of PBMCs. These receptors were collected from a donor aged 5 to 30 with latent tuberculosis or without tuberculosis infection. Some clones in this sample may be carry-over from other donors' samples.

This clone was seen a single time. V and J are TRBV6-6 and TRBJ2-2, with 8 bases aligning to TRBD2. J lost 3 bases, V lost 3 bases, and 6 bases had no gene match. Germline-derived CDR1 and CDR2 are MNHNY and SVGAGI (reference sequence). This CDR3 spans 16 amino acids. As DNA, the CDR3 is TGTGCCAGCAGTTATGGGCTAGCGGGCTACACCGGGGAGCTGTTTTTT. This sequence encodes CASSYGLAGYTGELFF.

The CDR3 DNA follows: TGTGCCAGCAGCGAGTCTGGGACAGACTACAATGAGCAGTTCTTC. This gives the protein CASSESGTDYNEQFF. The chain combines TRBV9 with TRBJ2-1; the match to TRBD1 covers 7 bases. This CDR3 comprises 15 residues. The germline V gene has CDR1 SGDLS and CDR2 YYNGEE. The ends lost 3 bases at V and 3 bases at J; junction bases unmatched: 6.

The chain employs TRBV30 and TRBJ2-7; D not certain. The germline V gene has CDR1 GTSNPN and CDR2 SVGIG (reference sequence). The ends were cut back, 2 bases at V and 4 bases at J, with 15 bases in the middle. There are 14 residues in the CDR3. CDR3 protein: CAWSNSESLYEQYF. In nucleotides, the CDR3 is TGTGCCTGGAGTAACAGTGAATCCCTTTACGAGCAGTACTTC.

The chain couples TRBV10-3 to TRBJ1-5; possibly TRBD1 for D (5 bases). V was trimmed by 0 bases and J by 5 bases, leaving 17 bases between them. Germline lookup yields CDR1 ENHRY and CDR2 SYGVKD. This CDR3 spans 17 amino acids. The CDR3 DNA sequence: TGTGCCATCAGTGAGTCGGCACTGGGCAGGGTATATCAGCCCCAGCATTTT. Its protein product is CAISESALGRVYQPQHF.

J is TRBJ1-1 and V is TRBV25-1; D gene uncertain. Germline-derived CDR1 and CDR2 are MGHDK and SYGVNS. V lost 3 bases, J lost 1 base, and 9 bases lay in between. This CDR3 spans 14 amino acids. The CDR3 nucleotides read TGTGCCAGCAGTGATTTGGGGAGGAACACTGAAGCTTTCTTT. Its protein is CASSDLGRNTEAFF.

V gene TRBV5-8 combines with J gene TRBJ1-1, with 9 bases that match TRBD1. Losses at the gene ends were 2 bases for V and 4 bases for J; bases not matched to a gene: 9. The CDR3 spans 16 residues. Per germline, CDR1 SGHTS and CDR2 YDEGEE. As DNA, the CDR3 is TGTGCCAGCAGCTTACCGGACAGGGGCTGGGGCACTGAAGCTTTCTTT. Amino acid sequence: CASSLPDRGWGTEAFF.

V usage is TRBV27 and J usage is TRBJ2-7, with TRBD1 as a possible D gene (5 bases). The germline gives CDR1 MNHEY, CDR2 SMNVEV (reference sequence). CDR3 length: 14 residues. The V end was cut by 5 bases, the J end by 4 bases, with 15 bases between. The CDR3 sequence is CASSPSAGSYEQYF. CDR3 bases: TGTGCCAGCAGTCCTTCCGCAGGGTCATACGAGCAGTACTTC.

The V and J genes are TRBV18 and TRBJ2-7; 9 bases line up with TRBD1. Unmatched junction bases numbered 5, after V lost 4 bases and J lost 1 base. The CDR3 has 15 residues. In germline, CDR1 is KGHSH, CDR2 LQKENI. The CDR3: CASSLDRGRSYEQYF. CDR3 DNA: TGTGCCAGCTCACTGGACAGGGGACGATCCTACGAGCAGTACTTC.

V and J are TRBV27 and TRBJ2-2; 9 bases are a match to TRBD1. This CDR3 has 15 residues. The V segment lost 8 bases and the J segment 5 bases; nucleotides outside the gene matches: 9. Germline V gene lookup returns CDR1 MNHEY and CDR2 SMNVEV (reference sequence). In DNA, the CDR3 is TGTGCCAGCGGGCTCGGGACAGGGTGGACCGGGGAGCTGTTTTTT. Its translation: CASGLGTGWTGELFF.

This chain uses TRBV10-1 with TRBJ2-1; 10 nucleotides agree with TRBD2. Per the germline V gene, CDR1 is WNHNN and CDR2 is SYGVQD (reference sequence). V trimming: 8 bases; J trimming: 2 bases; junction bases outside the gene matches: 15. The length of the CDR3 is 18 residues. Here the CDR3 reads CASSLLAGGTKTYNEQFF. DNA for the CDR3: TGCGCCAGCTCTCTTTTAGCGGGGGGAACCAAAACCTACAATGAGCAGTTCTTC.

Comment on this clone: A read error may produce the germline difference seen at one junction end. The chain recombines TRBV2 with TRBJ2-2; tentative D call: TRBD2 (6 bases). CDR1 and CDR2 from the germline V gene are SNHLY and FYNNEI. The CDR3 is made up of 14 amino acids. The CDR3 coding sequence is TGTGCCAGCCTCCGGGACTCGAAGACCGGGGAGCTGTTTTTT. Amino acid sequence: CASLRDSKTGELFF.

V usage is TRBV11-2 and J usage is TRBJ2-7; 10 bases agree with TRBD1. With 4 bases clipped from V and 3 bases from J, the junction kept 6 bases outside the gene matches. Germline assignment: CDR1 SGHAT and CDR2 FQNNGV. CDR3 length: 15 residues. The CDR3 here is CASSSIRTGGYEQYF. The CDR3 region has the DNA TGTGCCAGCAGCTCGATCCGGACAGGGGGCTACGAGCAGTACTTC.

The V call is TRBV10-3, the J call TRBJ2-1; 8 bases agree with TRBD2. Germline V CDR1 and CDR2: ENHRY, SYGVKD. With V trimmed by 3 bases and J by 3 bases, 4 bases remained unmatched. The CDR3 sequence is 15 residues long. This CDR3 is CAISETRGVYNEQFF. The CDR3 nucleotides are TGTGCCATCAGTGAAACGCGGGGGGTCTACAATGAGCAGTTCTTC.

This chain joins TRBV19 and TRBJ2-7; the D gene is possibly TRBD1 (6 bases). The CDR3 runs 13 residues. Germline V gene lookup returns CDR1 LNHDA and CDR2 SQIVND (reference sequence). The V end lost 9 bases, the J end lost 4 bases, and 16 bases lay between the germline ends. CDR3 coding DNA: TGTGCCAGCGAAGAATCTAGGGGGTACGAGCAGTACTTC. Its protein is CASEESRGYEQYF. Filled out from reference TRBV19 and TRBJ2-7, the complete variable domain reads DGGITQSPKYLFRKEGQNVTLSCEQNLNHDAMYWYRQDPGQGLRLIYYSQIVNDFQKGDIAEGYSVSREKKESFPLTVTSAQKNPTAFYLCASEESRGYEQYFGPGTRLTVT.

The chain recombines TRBV19 with TRBJ2-2; TRBD1 might be the D (5 bases). The V gene lost 6 bases and the J gene lost 6 bases, with 11 bases spanning the gap. Germline V gene lookup returns CDR1 LNHDA and CDR2 SQIVND (reference sequence). This CDR3 region has 13 residues. The DNA of the CDR3 is TGTGCCAGTAGGACAGCCGTGGCCGGGGAGCTGTTTTTT. It is translated as CASRTAVAGELFF.

CDR3 region: CASSIVPTSYEQYF. CDR3 in DNA: TGTGCCAGTAGTATAGTCCCGACATCGTACGAGCAGTACTTC. The chain couples TRBV19 to TRBJ2-7; D is undetermined. The CDR3 runs 14 residues. Germline-derived CDR1 and CDR2 are LNHDA and SQIVND (reference sequence). The ends were cut back, 1 base at V and 4 bases at J, with 11 bases in the middle.

The rearrangement links TRBV7-9 to TRBJ2-7; 9 bases agree with TRBD1. Per the germline V gene, CDR1 is SEHNR and CDR2 is FQNEAQ (reference sequence). Trimming cost V 8 bases and J 3 bases; bases outside gene matches: 8. This CDR3 is 14 amino acids long. CDR3 nucleotide sequence: TGTGCCAGCTCCTCGTGGGACAGGGTCTACGAGCAGTACTTC. Protein: CASSSWDRVYEQYF.

The chain couples TRBV29-1 to TRBJ2-7; tentative D call: TRBD2 (5 bases). Trimming left V 4 bases short and J 3 bases short, with 13 bases between. Looked up from germline, CDR1 is SQVTM and CDR2 is ANQGSEA. The CDR3 totals 13 residues. This chain's CDR3 is CSVASARGYEQYF. The CDR3 DNA sequence: TGCAGCGTTGCTAGTGCTCGGGGCTACGAGCAGTACTTC.

V gene TRBV4-1 combines with J gene TRBJ1-4; the D gene is possibly TRBD1 (5 bases). Germline V lookup: CDR1 MGHRA, CDR2 YSYEKL. This CDR3 is built from 15 residues. The V gene lost 3 bases and the J gene lost 7 bases, with 15 bases spanning the gap. The CDR3 is CASSHWGREGEKLFF. CDR3 bases: TGCGCCAGCAGCCATTGGGGGAGGGAAGGTGAAAAACTGTTTTTT.

The sample holds one count of this clone. This rearrangement joins TRBV6-1 to TRBJ1-2, with D maybe TRBD1 (6 bases). Germline CDR1 MNHNS, CDR2 SASEGT. V shed 1 base and J shed 8 bases, with 17 bases lying between them. The CDR3 runs 15 residues. The CDR3 loop is CASSEDFSRGDGYTF. The DNA for the CDR3 is TGTGCCAGCAGTGAAGATTTTTCCAGGGGTGACGGCTACACCTTC.

The genes are TRBV9 and TRBJ1-1, with D perhaps matching TRBD1 (5 bases). CDR3 length: 14 amino acids. The germline V gene has CDR1 SGDLS and CDR2 YYNGEE. V lost 0 bases to trimming and J lost 1 base, with 7 bases between them. CDR3 sequence: CASSVVGQNTEAFF. The DNA of the CDR3 is TGTGCCAGCAGCGTAGTCGGACAGAACACTGAAGCTTTCTTT.

This sequence joins TRBV6-1 and TRBJ1-4; tentative D call: TRBD1 (5 bases). This CDR3 is built from 13 residues. With 2 bases removed from V and 12 bases from J, the gap between germline ends came to 13 bases. Per germline, CDR1 MNHNS and CDR2 SASEGT. CDR3 in DNA: TGTGCCAGCAGTGAAAGGGTGGGGGGGGAACTGTTTTTT. This encodes CASSERVGGELFF.

The rearrangement joins TRBV30 to TRBJ1-5; perhaps TRBD1 as D (5 bases). CDR3 size: 13 residues. V lost 7 bases and J 4 bases, leaving 14 bases between the germline ends. Germline-derived CDR1 and CDR2 are GTSNPN and SVGIG (reference sequence). CDR3 region: CAFSTANNQPQHF. The DNA for the CDR3 is TGTGCCTTTTCGACAGCAAATAATCAGCCCCAGCATTTT.

The V gene is TRBV5-1, the J gene TRBJ2-2, with a tentative D call TRBD1 (6 bases). V was shortened by 3 bases and J by 3 bases, with 9 bases between the two germline ends. CDR1 is SGHRS, CDR2 YFSETQ, per germline. The CDR3 runs 14 residues. The CDR3 sequence is CASSYQGHTGELFF. CDR3 in DNA: TGCGCCAGCAGCTACCAGGGGCACACCGGGGAGCTGTTTTTT.

This clone was observed a single time. V is TRBV7-9 and J is TRBJ1-2, with 9 bases that match TRBD1. The CDR3 consists of 12 residues. CDR1 and CDR2 (germline): SEHNR, FQNEAQ (reference sequence). Germline trimming cut 3 bases from V and 13 bases from J; bases unmatched to any gene: 6. For the CDR3, the DNA is TGTGCCAGCAGCTTCTCACAGGGGGCGCCCACCTTC. Translation: CASSFSQGAPTF.

The chain has TRBV7-6 and TRBJ2-2, with D tentatively TRBD2 (5 bases). With 2 bases removed from V and 13 bases from J, the gap between germline ends came to 17 bases. The CDR3 extends over 14 amino acids. Germline loops: CDR1 SGHVS, CDR2 FNYEAQ. The DNA for the CDR3 is TGTGCCAGCAGCTTATTCCGGGATGGGGTGGTGCTGTTTTTT. Its translation is CASSLFRDGVVLFF.

This chain connects TRBV11-2 to TRBJ2-1; D is ambiguous. The length of the CDR3 is 15 residues. CDR1 SGHAT and CDR2 FQNNGV come from the germline V gene. The V gene lost 5 bases and the J gene lost 0 bases, with 11 bases spanning the gap. Here the CDR3 reads CASSISESSYNEQFF. CDR3 nucleotide sequence: TGTGCCAGCAGCATCAGCGAGAGCTCCTACAATGAGCAGTTCTTC.

The chain couples TRBV6-5 to TRBJ1-5, with D hard to call. With 3 bases removed from V and 10 bases from J, the gap between germline ends came to 10 bases. The CDR3 extends over 12 amino acids. Germline V gene sequence: CDR1 MNHEY, CDR2 SVGAGI. CDR3 DNA: TGTGCCAGCAGTTATCTAGATGGACCCCAGCATTTT. Its protein product is CASSYLDGPQHF.

The chain couples TRBV7-2 to TRBJ2-2; 7 bases fit TRBD2. CDR1 and CDR2 from the germline V gene are SGHTA and FQGNSA. The junction had 7 bases not matched to a gene; V was cut back by 1 base and J by 2 bases. The CDR3 contains 17 residues. The CDR3 bases are TGTGCCAGCAGCTTAGTATTCCAGCGGGGTAACACCGGGGAGCTGTTTTTT. Translation: CASSLVFQRGNTGELFF. Together with reference TRBV7-2 and TRBJ2-2, the CDR3 gives the full variable domain: GAGVSQSPSNKVTEKGKDVELRCDPISGHTALYWYRQSLGQGLEFLIYFQGNSAPDKSGLPSDRFSAERTGGSVSTLTIQRTQQEDSAVYLCASSLVFQRGNTGELFFGEGSRLTVL.

The V and J genes are TRBV10-3 and TRBJ1-2, with D perhaps TRBD1 (5 bases). Germline assignment: CDR1 ENHRY and CDR2 SYGVKD. The CDR3 runs to 12 residues. Trimming took 0 bases from V and 6 from J, leaving 5 bases between them. Written as DNA, the CDR3 is TGTGCCATCAGTGAGTCCAGGGATGGCTACACCTTC. It encodes CAISESRDGYTF.

The chain joins TRBV9 to TRBJ2-2; 7 bases fit TRBD1. The V and J ends lost 0 bases and 5 bases, in that order; junction bases with no gene match: 4. The CDR3 runs 15 residues. Germline V lookup: CDR1 SGDLS, CDR2 YYNGEE. In DNA form, the CDR3 reads TGTGCCAGCAGCGTAGAGGGGGCCCGGACCGGGGAGCTGTTTTTT. This encodes CASSVEGARTGELFF.

The chain recombines TRBV4-1 with TRBJ1-3, with D possibly TRBD1 on 5 matching bases. The length of the CDR3 is 15 residues. Germline loops: CDR1 MGHRA, CDR2 YSYEKL. Trimming removed 4 bases at V and 0 bases at J, with 10 bases between. CDR3 in amino acids: CASSRATVSGNTIYF. The CDR3 DNA reads TGCGCCAGCAGCCGAGCGACAGTCTCTGGAAACACCATATATTTT.